This TCR beta chain was identified in a study of post-analysis software for immune sequencing data. Study-level results: TRBV5-6, TRBV5-1 and TRBV20-1 belonged to a set of roughly 5 TRBV segments that were more frequent in patients than controls.

Presence of unique molecular identifiers characterized the TCR beta cDNA libraries. One entry per CDR3 protein, called by TCRdb with MiXCR from the PCR reads. This sample yields approximately 690,000 distinct CDR3 sequences, of which roughly three fifths are seen a single time; 10% to 12% belongs to the top ten. The CDR3 length is 15 residues. The V gene's germline CDR1 is MNHEY and CDR2 SVGEGT. V dropped 2 bases and J dropped 0; count of bases not matched to a gene: 3. This clonotype came up a few times. Its target is not known. The clonotype originates from a girl aged 2 to 10 with multiple sclerosis. The J gene is TRBJ1-1, the V gene TRBV6-2 or TRBV6-3; 7 bases fit TRBD1. The sample comprised blood. In DNA, the CDR3 is TGTGCCAGCAGTTACCCCGACAGGGTGAACACTGAAGCTTTCTTT. The encoded protein is CASSYPDRVNTEAFF.